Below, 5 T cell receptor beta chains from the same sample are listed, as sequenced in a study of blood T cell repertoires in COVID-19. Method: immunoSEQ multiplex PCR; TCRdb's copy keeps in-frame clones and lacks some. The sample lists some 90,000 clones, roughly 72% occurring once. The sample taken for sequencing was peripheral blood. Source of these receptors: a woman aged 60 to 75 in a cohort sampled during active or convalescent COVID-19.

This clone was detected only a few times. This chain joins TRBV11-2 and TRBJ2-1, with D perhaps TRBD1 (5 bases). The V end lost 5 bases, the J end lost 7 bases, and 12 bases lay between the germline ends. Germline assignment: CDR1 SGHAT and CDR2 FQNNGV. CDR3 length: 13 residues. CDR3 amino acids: CASSPRVNNEQFF. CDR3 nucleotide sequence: TGTGCCAGCAGCCCCAGGGTGAATAATGAGCAGTTCTTC.

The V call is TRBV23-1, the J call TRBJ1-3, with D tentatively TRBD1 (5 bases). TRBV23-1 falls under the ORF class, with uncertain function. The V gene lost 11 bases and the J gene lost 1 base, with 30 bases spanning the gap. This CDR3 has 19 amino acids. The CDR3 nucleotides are TGCGCCCCGATCTCGTCGTGCGGACACCCGTCGAGGTCTGGAAACACCATATATTTT. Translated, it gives CAPISSCGHPSRSGNTIYF.

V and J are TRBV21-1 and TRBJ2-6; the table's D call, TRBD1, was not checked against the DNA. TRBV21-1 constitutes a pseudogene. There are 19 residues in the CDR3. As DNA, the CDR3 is TGTGCCAGCATCACGACCCCCGGACAGCCGAGCTCTGGGGCCAACGTCCTGACTTTC. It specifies CASITTPGQPSSGANVLTF.

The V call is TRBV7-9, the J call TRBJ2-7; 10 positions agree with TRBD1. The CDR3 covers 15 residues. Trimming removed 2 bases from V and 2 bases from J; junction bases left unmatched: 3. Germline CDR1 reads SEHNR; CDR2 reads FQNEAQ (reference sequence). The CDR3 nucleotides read TGTGCCAGCAGCTTACCGGGACAGGGGCCCTACGAGCAGTACTTC. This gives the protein CASSLPGQGPYEQYF.

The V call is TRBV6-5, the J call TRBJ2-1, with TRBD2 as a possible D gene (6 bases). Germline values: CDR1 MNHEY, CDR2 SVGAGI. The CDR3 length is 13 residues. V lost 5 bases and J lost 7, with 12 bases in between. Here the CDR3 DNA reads TGTGCCAGCAGTCCCCCGGGGGTTAATGAGCAGTTCTTC. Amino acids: CASSPPGVNEQFF.